This T cell receptor beta chain appears in the sequencing data of a study of T-cell reconstitution after alpha-beta-depleted transplantation in children. Study-wide results and caveats: Reportedly, alpha-beta T cells present about two months post-transplant originated from several hundred expanded clones of graft origin. The origin of high day-60 TCRbeta diversity in some patients lay in surviving recipient T cells and thymic progenitors. One year after transplant, T-cell counts and diversity came mostly from newly produced T cells.

Germline assignment: CDR1 MNHEY and CDR2 SVGEGT. V shed 7 bases, J shed 4 bases, and the junction held 5 bases outside the gene matches. The CDR3 contains 15 residues. Regarding this clonotype: Antigen specificity is unknown.

The TCRbeta library was prepared with unique molecular identifiers. TCRdb reprocessed the PCR reads with MiXCR, giving one entry per CDR3 protein. The sample holds about 250,000 distinct CDR3 sequences, 24% seen once. Sequencing used PBMCs, mostly from graft donor cells, obtained 360 days after TCRalphabeta/CD19-depleted stem cell transplant. The rearrangement uses TRBV6-2 or TRBV6-3 and TRBJ2-1; 12 nucleotides align to TRBD2. This receptor was taken from a female patient aged 2 to 10 who had a stem cell transplant for congenital amegakaryocytic thrombocytopenia, so the T cells may come from the graft donor. The CDR3 DNA reads TGTGCCAGCAATACACTAGCGGGAGGTTACAATGAGCAGTTCTTC. It is translated as CASNTLAGGYNEQFF.